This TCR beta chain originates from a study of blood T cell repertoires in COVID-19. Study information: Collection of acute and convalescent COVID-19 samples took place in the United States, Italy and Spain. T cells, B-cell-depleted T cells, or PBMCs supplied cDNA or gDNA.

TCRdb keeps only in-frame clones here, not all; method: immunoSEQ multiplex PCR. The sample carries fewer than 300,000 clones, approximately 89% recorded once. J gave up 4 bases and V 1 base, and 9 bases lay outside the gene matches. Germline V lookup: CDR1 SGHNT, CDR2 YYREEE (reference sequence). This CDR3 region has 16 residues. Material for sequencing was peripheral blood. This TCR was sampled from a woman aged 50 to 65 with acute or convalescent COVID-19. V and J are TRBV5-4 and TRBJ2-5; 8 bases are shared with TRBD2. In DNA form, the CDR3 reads TGTGCCAGCAGCTTGAAAAGCGGGAGTTCGTCAGAGACCCAGTACTTC. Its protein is CASSLKSGSSSETQYF.